This record covers a single T cell receptor (beta chain). Authors' data handling: Estimated nucleated cell counts came from reference gene primer amplification. Only in-frame clones appear in the TCRdb table, and some are missing; sequencing was by immunoSEQ multiplex PCR. V and J calls and clone size are copied from that table; D and trimming were computed from the DNA. The sample includes more than 300,000 clones, 85% to 90% of them seen just once. Patients from Seattle were sampled longitudinally, starting during active infection. The junction had 6 bases not matched to a gene; V was cut back by 5 bases and J by 6 bases. The CDR3 totals 16 residues. The germline CDR1 and CDR2 sequences are SGHTA and FQGNSA. These data belong to a study of blood T cell repertoires in COVID-19. Study summary: Samples taken during acute and convalescent COVID-19 were collected in the United States, Italy and Spain. Sources were T cells, B-cell-depleted T cells, or PBMCs; the material itself was cDNA or gDNA.

This TCR was sampled from a woman aged 40 to 49 with COVID-19, enrolled during active disease. V usage is TRBV7-2 and J usage is TRBJ2-2; TRBD2 aligns across 13 bases. Source material: peripheral blood. In nucleotides, the CDR3 is TGTGCCAGCAGCCCTACTAGCGGGGGGGCGGCCGGGGAGCTGTTTTTT. It codes for CASSPTSGGAAGELFF.